This TCR beta chain was retrieved from a study of vaccination effects on CD4 cells after COVID-19. Turning to this clone: The antigen remains unidentified.

Subsequent to less than eleven days of culture, CD4+ T cells were isolated. The vaccine recipients had no prior SARS-CoV-2 infection, with negative nucleocapsid antibodies. CDR3 length equals 15 residues. CDR1 is KGHSH and CDR2 is LQKENI in the germline V gene. Trimming took 4 bases from V and 2 from J; bases not matched to a gene: 3. Clones were read by immunoSEQ multiplex PCR, and TCRdb kept only the in-frame ones, dropping some. The sample holds tens of thousands of clones; roughly four fifths are singletons and the top ten take roughly 2%. This clonotype was sampled from a human donor who received a COVID-19 vaccine. The chain joins TRBV18 to TRBJ2-3, with 10 bases lining up with TRBD2. This sample comprised CD4+ T cells from PBMCs cultured without peptide, obtained before COVID-19 vaccination. The CDR3 nucleotides are TGTGCCAGCTCACAGACTAGCGGGTTCACAGATACGCAGTATTTT. Its translation is CASSQTSGFTDTQYF.